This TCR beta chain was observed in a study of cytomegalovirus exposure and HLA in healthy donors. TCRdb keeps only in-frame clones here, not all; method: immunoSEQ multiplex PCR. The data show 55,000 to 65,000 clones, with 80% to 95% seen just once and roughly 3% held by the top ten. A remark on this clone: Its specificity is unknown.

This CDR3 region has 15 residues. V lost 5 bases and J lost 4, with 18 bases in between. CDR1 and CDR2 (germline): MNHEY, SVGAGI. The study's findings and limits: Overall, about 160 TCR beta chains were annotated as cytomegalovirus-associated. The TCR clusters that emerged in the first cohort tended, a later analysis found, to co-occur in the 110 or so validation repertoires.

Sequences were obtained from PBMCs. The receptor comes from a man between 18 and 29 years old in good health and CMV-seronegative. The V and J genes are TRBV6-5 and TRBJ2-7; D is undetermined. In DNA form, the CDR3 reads TGTGCCAGCAGTCCCCAAACACTATACCCGTACGAGCAGTACTTC. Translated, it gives CASSPQTLYPYEQYF.